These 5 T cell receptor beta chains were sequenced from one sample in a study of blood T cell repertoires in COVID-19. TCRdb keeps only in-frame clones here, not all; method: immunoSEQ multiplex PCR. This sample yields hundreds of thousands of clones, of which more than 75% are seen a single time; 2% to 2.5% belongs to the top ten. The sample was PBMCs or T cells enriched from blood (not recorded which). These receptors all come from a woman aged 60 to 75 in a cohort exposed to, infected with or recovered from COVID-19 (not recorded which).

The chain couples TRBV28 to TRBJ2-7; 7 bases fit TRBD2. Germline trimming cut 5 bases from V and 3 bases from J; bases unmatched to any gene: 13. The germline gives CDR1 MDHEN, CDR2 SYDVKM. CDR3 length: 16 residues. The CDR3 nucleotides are TGTGCCAGCAGTCTAATCTCTCCTAGCGGCAACTACGAGCAGTACTTC. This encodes CASSLISPSGNYEQYF.

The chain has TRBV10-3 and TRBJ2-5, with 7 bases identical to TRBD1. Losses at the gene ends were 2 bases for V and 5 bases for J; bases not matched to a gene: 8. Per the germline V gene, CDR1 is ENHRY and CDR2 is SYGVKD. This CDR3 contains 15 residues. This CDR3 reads CAISEQSQGPETQYF. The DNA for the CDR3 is TGTGCCATCAGTGAGCAGTCACAGGGGCCGGAGACCCAGTACTTC.

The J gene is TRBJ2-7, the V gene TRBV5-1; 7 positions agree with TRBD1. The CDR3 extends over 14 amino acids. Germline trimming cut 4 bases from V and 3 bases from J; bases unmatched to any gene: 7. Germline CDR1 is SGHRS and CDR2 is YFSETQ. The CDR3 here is CASSIRDSNYEQYF. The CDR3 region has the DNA TGCGCCAGCAGCATCCGGGACAGTAACTACGAGCAGTACTTC.

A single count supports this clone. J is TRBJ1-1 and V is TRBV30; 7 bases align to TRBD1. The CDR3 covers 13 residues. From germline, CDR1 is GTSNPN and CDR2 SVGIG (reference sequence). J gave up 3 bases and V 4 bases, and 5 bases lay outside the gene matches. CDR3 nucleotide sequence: TGTGCCTGGAATTCACAGGGGTACACTGAAGCTTTCTTT. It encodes CAWNSQGYTEAFF. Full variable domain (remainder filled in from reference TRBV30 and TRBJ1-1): SQTIHQWPATLVQPVGSPLSLECTVEGTSNPNLYWYRQAAGRGLQLLFYSVGIGQISSEVPQNLSASRPQDRQFILSSKKLLLSDSGFYLCAWNSQGYTEAFFGQGTRLTVV.

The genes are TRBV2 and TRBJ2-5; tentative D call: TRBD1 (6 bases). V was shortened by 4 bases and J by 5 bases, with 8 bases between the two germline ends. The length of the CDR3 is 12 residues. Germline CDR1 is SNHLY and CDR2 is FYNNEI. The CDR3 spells CASSVRGETQYF. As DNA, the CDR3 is TGTGCCAGCAGTGTAAGGGGGGAGACCCAGTACTTC.